Below are 5 T cell receptor beta chains sequenced from a single sample in a study of immune heterogeneity within non-small cell lung tumors. Amplification of TCR beta CDR3 was performed by multiplex PCR with 32 V and 13 J primers. TCRdb fed the multiplex PCR reads into MiXCR, producing one record per CDR3 protein. The table shows approximately 31,000 distinct CDR3 sequences, with 25% to 30% occurring only once. The template for each sample was around 540 ng of genomic DNA, which had been extracted from bulk tumor tissue. Several biopsies were collected from each primary tumor during surgery. They were spaced as far apart as possible within the tumor mass. Those enrolled were patients newly diagnosed with untreated non-small cell lung cancer and undergoing curative surgery. The sequencing input was lung tumor tissue. The receptors were gathered from a man in his forties with non-small cell lung cancer.

There are a few counts of this clonotype. The chain carries TRBV6-1 and TRBJ1-1; TRBD1 matches at 9 bases. CDR1 and CDR2 from the germline V gene are MNHNS and SASEGT. V gave up 5 bases and J gave up 3 bases; unmatched junction bases: 4. The CDR3 has 14 amino acids. CDR3 in DNA: TGTGCCAGCAGTACAGGGGGCGTAGACACTGAAGCTTTCTTT. It translates to CASSTGGVDTEAFF.

About this clonotype: A single base separates this from a much larger clone, so it may be a read error. J is TRBJ2-7 and V is TRBV15; D unclear. Trimming shortened V by 2 bases and J by 5 bases, and 16 bases separated the two germline ends. Germline-derived CDR1 and CDR2 are LNHNV and YYDKDF (reference sequence). This CDR3 spans 15 amino acids. The CDR3 protein is CATSRYRSPRHEQYF. The CDR3 nucleotides read TGTGCCACCAGCAGATATCGGTCTCCCAGACACGAGCAGTACTTC.

This clonotype showed up many times. The genes are TRBV27 and TRBJ1-5; 7 bases align to TRBD1. Germline-derived CDR1 and CDR2 are MNHEY and SMNVEV (reference sequence). Unmatched junction bases numbered 6, after V lost 5 bases and J lost 5 bases. This CDR3 region has 14 residues. CDR3 loop: CASSPMGQHQPQHF. CDR3 sequence (DNA): TGTGCCAGCAGTCCGATGGGACAGCATCAGCCCCAGCATTTT.

This clonotype was observed at least ten times. The rearrangement joins TRBV20-1 to TRBJ2-7, with D tentatively TRBD2 (5 bases). Per the germline V gene, CDR1 is DFQATT and CDR2 is SNEGSKA (reference sequence). V was trimmed by 5 bases and J by 2 bases, leaving 13 bases between them. CDR3 length equals 13 residues. CDR3 DNA: TGCAGTGCTTATCACACCGGGACCTACGAGCAGTACTTC. Protein sequence: CSAYHTGTYEQYF.

This clonotype was found once. Possible read error: a much larger clone is one base away. The chain recombines TRBV6-1 with TRBJ1-6; 8 bases align to TRBD1. The CDR3 loop spans 14 amino acids. Losses at the gene ends were 1 base for V and 7 bases for J; bases not matched to a gene: 0. The germline CDR1 and CDR2 sequences are MNHNS and SASEGT. The CDR3 protein is CASSEGQGNSPLHF. The CDR3 bases are TGTGCCAGCAGTGAAGGACAGGGGAATTCACCCCTCCACTTT.